The rows below give T cell receptor beta chains drawn from one sample of a study of shared clonotypes between healthy human individuals. This table comes from immunoSEQ multiplex PCR, and its TCRdb copy is limited to in-frame clones, with some not included. The data show about 560,000 clones, around three quarters seen once. Material: PBMCs. The receptor source for this set is a woman in her thirties or forties in good health. Some clones in this sample may be carry-over from other donors' samples. The CDR3 runs from the conserved cysteine through the conserved F or W. Fields, in order: clone size, D gene, J gene, V gene, CDR3 protein. The D gene is left open where the match is weak. Part of the rows lack a size; the others show once, few, many or a class for expanded clones.

size: few; D: TRBD1; J: TRBJ1-5; V: TRBV2; CDR3: CASGGTGNQPQHF
size: once; D: .; J: TRBJ1-4; V: TRBV5-4; CDR3: CASSEQGSTNEKLFF
size: few; D: TRBD2; J: TRBJ2-7; V: TRBV30; CDR3: CAWSKSSGRGPYF
size: .; D: .; J: TRBJ2-7; V: TRBV7-8; CDR3: CASSFGTGGEQYF
size: .; D: .; J: TRBJ1-3; V: TRBV28; CDR3: CASSLTRSSGNTIYF
size: .; D: TRBD1; J: TRBJ1-4; V: TRBV7-9; CDR3: CASSLVWTGGEKLFF
size: .; D: .; J: TRBJ2-3; V: TRBV28; CDR3: CASSATHQVTDTQYF
size: .; D: TRBD1; J: TRBJ2-7; V: TRBV27; CDR3: CASSFGQGAWEQYF
size: .; D: TRBD2; J: TRBJ2-7; V: TRBV27; CDR3: CASSLIGTSGSPYEQYF
size: .; D: .; J: TRBJ2-1; V: TRBV7-2; CDR3: CASSFYLNEQFF
size: .; D: .; J: TRBJ2-3; V: TRBV2; CDR3: CASCFGNLQDPCTDTQYF
size: .; D: .; J: TRBJ2-2; V: TRBV6-4; CDR3: CASSEGVTGELFF
size: .; D: .; J: TRBJ1-2; V: TRBV15; CDR3: CATSRTEPNYGYTF
size: .; D: .; J: TRBJ1-2; V: TRBV11-2; CDR3: CASSLNPQLANYGYTF
size: .; D: .; J: TRBJ1-2; V: TRBV5-4; CDR3: CASSFPSGDTYGYTF
size: .; D: .; J: TRBJ2-1; V: TRBV6-4; CDR3: CAILTGPEPCAEQFF
size: .; D: .; J: TRBJ1-4; V: TRBV28; CDR3: CASSLWSRANEKLFF
size: .; D: TRBD2; J: TRBJ2-1; V: TRBV28; CDR3: CASSFGTSGRLEQFF
size: .; D: TRBD2; J: TRBJ2-3; V: TRBV7-9; CDR3: CASSARRIAGGPSSDTQYF
size: .; D: .; J: TRBJ1-1; V: TRBV19; CDR3: CASSIRYETRTEAFF
size: .; D: .; J: TRBJ1-3; V: TRBV5-1; CDR3: CASSLGVNSGNTIYF
size: few; D: .; J: TRBJ1-2; V: TRBV18; CDR3: CASSPPIVGYGYTF
size: few; D: .; J: TRBJ2-3; V: TRBV4-3; CDR3: CASSQDKLGGTDTQYF